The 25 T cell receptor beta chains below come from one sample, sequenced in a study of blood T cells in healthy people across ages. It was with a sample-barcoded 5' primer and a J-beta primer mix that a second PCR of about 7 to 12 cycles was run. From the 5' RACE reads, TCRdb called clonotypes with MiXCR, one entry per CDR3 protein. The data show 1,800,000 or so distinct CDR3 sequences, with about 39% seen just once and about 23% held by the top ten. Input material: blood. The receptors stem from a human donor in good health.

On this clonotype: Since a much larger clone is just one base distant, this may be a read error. The DNA for the CDR3 is TGTGCCAGCAGCCAAGGGGGTCCTGGGGCCGACGTCCTGACTTTC. Translation gives CASSQGGPGADVLTF. This rearrangement joins TRBV4-2 to TRBJ2-6; tentatively, D is TRBD1 (5 bases). The CDR3 contains 15 residues. Germline V lookup: CDR1 LGHNA, CDR2 YNFKEQ.

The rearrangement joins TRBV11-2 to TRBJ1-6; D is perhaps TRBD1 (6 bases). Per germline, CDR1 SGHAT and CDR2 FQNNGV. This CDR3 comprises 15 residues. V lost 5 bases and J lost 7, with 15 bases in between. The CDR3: CASSPRAQGNSPLHF. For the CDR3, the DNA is TGTGCCAGCAGCCCCCGCGCACAGGGAAATTCACCCCTCCACTTT. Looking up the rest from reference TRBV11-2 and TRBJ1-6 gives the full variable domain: EAGVAQSPRYKIIEKRQSVAFWCNPISGHATLYWYQQILGQGPKLLIQFQNNGVVDDSQLPKDRFSAERLKGVDSTLKIQPAKLEDSAVYLCASSPRAQGNSPLHFGNGTRLTVT.

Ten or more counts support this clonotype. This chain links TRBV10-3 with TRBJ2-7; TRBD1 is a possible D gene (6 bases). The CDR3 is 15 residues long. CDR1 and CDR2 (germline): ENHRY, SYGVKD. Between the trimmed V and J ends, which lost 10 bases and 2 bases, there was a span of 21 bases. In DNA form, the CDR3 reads TGTGCCACTTCCCTTCCCTGGGACACTACCTACGAGCAGTACTTC. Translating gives CATSLPWDTTYEQYF.

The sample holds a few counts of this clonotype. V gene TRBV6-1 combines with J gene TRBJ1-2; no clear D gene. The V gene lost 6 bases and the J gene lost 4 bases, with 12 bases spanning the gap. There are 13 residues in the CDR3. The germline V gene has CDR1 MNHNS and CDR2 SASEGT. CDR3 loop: CASSLGQCYGYTF. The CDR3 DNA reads TGTGCCAGCAGCTTGGGCCAGTGCTATGGCTACACCTTC.

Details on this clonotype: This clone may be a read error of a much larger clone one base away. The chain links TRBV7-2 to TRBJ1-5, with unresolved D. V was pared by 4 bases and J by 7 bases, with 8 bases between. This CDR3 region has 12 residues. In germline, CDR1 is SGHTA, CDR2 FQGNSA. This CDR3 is CASSYDSQPQHF. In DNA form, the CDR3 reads TGTGCCAGCAGCTACGATAGCCAGCCCCAGCATTTT.

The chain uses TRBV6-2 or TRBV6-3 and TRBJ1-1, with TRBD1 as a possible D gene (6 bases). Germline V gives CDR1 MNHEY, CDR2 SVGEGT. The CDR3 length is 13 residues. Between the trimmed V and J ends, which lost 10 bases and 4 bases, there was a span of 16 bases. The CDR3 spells CAIRPGTTTEAFF. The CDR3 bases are TGTGCCATCCGACCGGGGACAACCACTGAAGCTTTCTTT.

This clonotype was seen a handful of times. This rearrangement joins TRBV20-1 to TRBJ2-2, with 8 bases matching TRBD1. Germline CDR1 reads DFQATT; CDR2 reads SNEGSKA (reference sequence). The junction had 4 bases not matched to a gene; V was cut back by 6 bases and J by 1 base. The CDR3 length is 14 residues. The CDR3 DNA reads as TGCAGTGCCAACGACAGGGGGAACACCGGGGAGCTGTTTTTT. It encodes CSANDRGNTGELFF.

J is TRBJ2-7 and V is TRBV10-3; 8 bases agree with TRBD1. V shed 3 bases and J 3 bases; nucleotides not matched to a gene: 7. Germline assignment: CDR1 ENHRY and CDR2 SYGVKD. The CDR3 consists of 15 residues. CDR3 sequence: CAISDPGQVNYEQYF. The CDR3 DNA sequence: TGTGCCATCAGTGATCCGGGACAGGTTAACTACGAGCAGTACTTC.

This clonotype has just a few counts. For the CDR3, the DNA is TGCAGTGCGAAGAGAGGGAATGAGCAGTTCTTC. Translation gives CSAKRGNEQFF. This chain uses TRBV20-1 with TRBJ2-1; possibly TRBD2 for D (5 bases). Trimming took off 6 bases at V and 7 bases at J, with 10 bases between the two ends. This CDR3 spans 11 amino acids. Germline lookup yields CDR1 DFQATT and CDR2 SNEGSKA (reference sequence).

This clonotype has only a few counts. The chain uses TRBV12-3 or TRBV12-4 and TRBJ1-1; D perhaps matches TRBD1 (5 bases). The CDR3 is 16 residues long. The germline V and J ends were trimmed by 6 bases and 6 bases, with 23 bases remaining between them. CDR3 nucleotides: TGTGCCAGCAGCTCCGATGGGGCGATTCGCGAGGCTGAAGCTTTCTTT. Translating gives CASSSDGAIREAEAFF.

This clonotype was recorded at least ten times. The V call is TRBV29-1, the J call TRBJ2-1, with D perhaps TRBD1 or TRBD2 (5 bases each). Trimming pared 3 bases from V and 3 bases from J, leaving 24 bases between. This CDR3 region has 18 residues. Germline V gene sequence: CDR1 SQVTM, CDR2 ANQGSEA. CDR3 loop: CSVDMRFTGTPRYNEQFF. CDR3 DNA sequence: TGCAGCGTTGATATGAGGTTTACCGGGACCCCGCGCTACAATGAGCAGTTCTTC.

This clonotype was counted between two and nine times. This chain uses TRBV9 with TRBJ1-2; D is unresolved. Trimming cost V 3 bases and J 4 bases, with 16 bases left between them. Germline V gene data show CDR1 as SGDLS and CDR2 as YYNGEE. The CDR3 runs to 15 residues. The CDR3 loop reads CASSGSGPDPYGYTF. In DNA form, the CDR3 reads TGTGCCAGCAGCGGTTCCGGTCCGGACCCCTATGGCTACACCTTC.

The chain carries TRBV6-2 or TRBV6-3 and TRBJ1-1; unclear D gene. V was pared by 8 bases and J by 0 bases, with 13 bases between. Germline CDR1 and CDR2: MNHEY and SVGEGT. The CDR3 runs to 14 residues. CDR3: CASGGEHMNTEAFF. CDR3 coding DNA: TGTGCCAGCGGAGGAGAGCACATGAACACTGAAGCTTTCTTT.

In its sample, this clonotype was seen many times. This chain's CDR3 is CASSSGQYGYTF. CDR3 nucleotide sequence: TGTGCCAGCAGCTCGGGACAGTATGGCTACACCTTC. The V and J genes are TRBV12-3 or TRBV12-4 and TRBJ1-2, with TRBD1 identical over 7 bases. Germline trimming cut 6 bases from V and 5 bases from J; bases unmatched to any gene: 3. The CDR3 contains 12 residues.

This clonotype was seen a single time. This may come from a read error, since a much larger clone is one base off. Here the CDR3 reads CASSSDNNYGYTF. For the CDR3, the DNA is TGTGCCAGCAGCTCAGACAATAACTATGGCTACACCTTC. The chain has TRBV7-2 and TRBJ1-2; D unclear. The V end lost 4 bases, the J end lost 1 base, and 7 bases lay between the germline ends. Germline V gene data show CDR1 as SGHTA and CDR2 as FQGNSA. The length of the CDR3 is 13 residues.

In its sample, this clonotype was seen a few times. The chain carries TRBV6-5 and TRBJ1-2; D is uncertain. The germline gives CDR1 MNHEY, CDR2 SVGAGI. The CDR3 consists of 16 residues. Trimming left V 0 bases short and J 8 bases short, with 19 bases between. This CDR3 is CASSYSIRVEGRGYTF. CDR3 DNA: TGTGCCAGCAGTTACTCGATTCGGGTTGAAGGACGGGGCTACACCTTC.

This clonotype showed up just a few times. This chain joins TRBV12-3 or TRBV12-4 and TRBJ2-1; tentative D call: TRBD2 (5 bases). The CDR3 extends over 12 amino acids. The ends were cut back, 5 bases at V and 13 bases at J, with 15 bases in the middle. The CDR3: CASSPRRQTQFF. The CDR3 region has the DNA TGTGCCAGCAGTCCCCGGAGGCAGACACAGTTCTTC.

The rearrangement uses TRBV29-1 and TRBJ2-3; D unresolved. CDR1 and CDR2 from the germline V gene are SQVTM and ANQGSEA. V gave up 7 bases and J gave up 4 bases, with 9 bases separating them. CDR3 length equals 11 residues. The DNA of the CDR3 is TGCAGCGGATTCCGCCCAGATACGCAGTATTTT. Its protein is CSGFRPDTQYF.

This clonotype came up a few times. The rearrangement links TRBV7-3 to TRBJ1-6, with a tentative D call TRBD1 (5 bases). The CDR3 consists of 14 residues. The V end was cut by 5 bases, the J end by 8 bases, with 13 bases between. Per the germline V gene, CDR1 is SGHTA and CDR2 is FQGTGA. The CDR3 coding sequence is TGTGCCAGCAGCCAACACCCGGGGGATTCACCCCTCCACTTT. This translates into CASSQHPGDSPLHF.

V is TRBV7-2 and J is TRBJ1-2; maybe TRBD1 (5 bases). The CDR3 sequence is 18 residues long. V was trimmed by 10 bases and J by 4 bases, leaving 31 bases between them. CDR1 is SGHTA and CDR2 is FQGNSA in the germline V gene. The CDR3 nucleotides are TGTGCCACTAGACAGTTTAAGGGTGGTGGAACAGAATTCTATGGCTACACCTTC. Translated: CATRQFKGGGTEFYGYTF. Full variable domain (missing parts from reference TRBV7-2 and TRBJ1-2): GAGVSQSPSNKVTEKGKDVELRCDPISGHTALYWYRQSLGQGLEFLIYFQGNSAPDKSGLPSDRFSAERTGGSVSTLTIQRTQQEDSAVYLCATRQFKGGGTEFYGYTFGSGTRLTVV.

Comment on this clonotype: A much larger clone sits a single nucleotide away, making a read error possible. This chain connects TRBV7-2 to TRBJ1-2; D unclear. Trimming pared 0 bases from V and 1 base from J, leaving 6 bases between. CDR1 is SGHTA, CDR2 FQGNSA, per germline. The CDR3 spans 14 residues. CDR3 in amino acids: CASSLASDNYGYTF. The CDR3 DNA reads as TGTGCCAGCAGCTTAGCGAGCGATAACTATGGCTACACCTTC. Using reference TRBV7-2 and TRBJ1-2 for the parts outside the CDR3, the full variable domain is GAGVSQSPSNKVTEKGKDVELRCDPISGHTALYWYRQSLGQGLEFLIYFQGNSAPDKSGLPSDRFSAERTGGSVSTLTIQRTQQEDSAVYLCASSLASDNYGYTFGSGTRLTVV.

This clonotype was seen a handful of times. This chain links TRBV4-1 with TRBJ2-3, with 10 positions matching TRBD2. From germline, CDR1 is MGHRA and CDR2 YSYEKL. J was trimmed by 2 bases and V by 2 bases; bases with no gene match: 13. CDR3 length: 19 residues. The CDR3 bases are TGCGCCAGCAGCCAATACGAAGCGGGGGGGCCACTACTCACAGATACGCAGTATTTT. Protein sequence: CASSQYEAGGPLLTDTQYF.

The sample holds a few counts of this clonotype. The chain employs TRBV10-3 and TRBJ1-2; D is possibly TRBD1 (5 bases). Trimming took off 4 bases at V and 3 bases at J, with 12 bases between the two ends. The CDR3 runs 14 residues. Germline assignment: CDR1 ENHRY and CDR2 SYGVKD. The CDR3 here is CAISASGLYYGYTF. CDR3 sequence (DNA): TGTGCCATCAGTGCATCGGGGCTGTACTATGGCTACACCTTC.

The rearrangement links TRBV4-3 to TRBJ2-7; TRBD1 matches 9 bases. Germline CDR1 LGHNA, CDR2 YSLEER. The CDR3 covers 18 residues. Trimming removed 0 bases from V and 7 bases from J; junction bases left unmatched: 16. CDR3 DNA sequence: TGCGCCAGCAGCCAAGAGGTTCTCATATGGACAGGGGCCCCGGAGCAGTACTTC. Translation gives CASSQEVLIWTGAPEQYF.

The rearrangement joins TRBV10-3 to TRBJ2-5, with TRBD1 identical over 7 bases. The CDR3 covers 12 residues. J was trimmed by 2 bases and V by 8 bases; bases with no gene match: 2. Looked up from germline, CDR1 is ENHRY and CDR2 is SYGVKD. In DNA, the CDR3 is TGTGCCATCGGACAGGTTCAAGAGACCCAGTACTTC. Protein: CAIGQVQETQYF.